The entry that follows covers one T cell receptor beta chain sequence. The antigen is unknown. This record belongs to a study of neoadjuvant anti-PD-1 for oral cavity cancer. Across the study: Around day 43, patients without progression received a fourth nivolumab dose before surgery.

The germline CDR1 and CDR2 sequences are SGHRS and YFSETQ. V gave up 0 bases and J gave up 2 bases, with 9 bases separating them. CDR3 length: 15 amino acids. Study outcomes and limitations: With three patients per group, TCR findings need larger cohorts. After neoadjuvant nivolumab, PBMC T cell clonality was significantly higher in non-responders than responders.

PBMC libraries mostly used about 500 ng of input genomic DNA, with six replicates per sample. Assay: immunoSEQ multiplex PCR; the TCRdb copy retains only in-frame clones and omits some. The table records some 71,000 clones, about 83% of them present only once. The source of this sequence is a person aged 40 to 85 with oral cavity squamous cell carcinoma. This chain uses TRBV5-1 with TRBJ1-5; D is unclear. The starting material was PBMCs, obtained before nivolumab (anti-PD-1) treatment. In DNA, the CDR3 is TGCGCCAGCAGCTTGGGGACCAGTGGCAATCAGCCCCAGCATTTT. Protein sequence: CASSLGTSGNQPQHF.